These 21 T cell receptor beta chains came from one sample sequenced in a study of T cells in Graves' hyperthyroidism and ophthalmopathy. Amplification yielded TCR beta CDR3 regions, with RNA transcripts as the source. The HTBI set primed first-round TCR CDR3 RT-PCR. TCRdb re-called the multiplex PCR reads with MiXCR, one entry per CDR3 protein. The sample yields fewer than 650,000 distinct CDR3 sequences, roughly 13% seen once. The sequenced material came from blood. The receptors come from a woman younger than 45 with Graves' hyperthyroidism that later progressed to Graves' ophthalmopathy.

This sequence joins TRBV5-1 and TRBJ2-5, with 9 positions matching TRBD2. This CDR3 has 15 amino acids. In germline, CDR1 is SGHRS, CDR2 YFSETQ. The V gene end was trimmed by 5 bases and the J gene end by 2 bases; junction bases not matched to a gene: 7. CDR3 in amino acids: CASSITSGPQETQYF. Written as DNA, the CDR3 is TGCGCCAGCAGTATTACTAGCGGGCCACAAGAGACCCAGTACTTC.

This clonotype occurred many times. This sequence joins TRBV10-3 and TRBJ1-4; the D is unclear. The germline CDR1 and CDR2 sequences are ENHRY and SYGVKD. CDR3 size: 11 residues. V shed 6 bases and J shed 5 bases, with 4 bases lying between them. CDR3 residues: CAIRENEKLFF. As DNA, the CDR3 is TGTGCCATCAGGGAAAATGAAAAACTGTTTTTT.

V usage is TRBV27 and J usage is TRBJ2-7; D is uncertain. Germline V gene sequence: CDR1 MNHEY, CDR2 SMNVEV (reference sequence). V was clipped by 4 bases and J by 6 bases, with 19 bases between them. This CDR3 has 15 amino acids. The CDR3 is CASSSFHPSEREQYF. Here the CDR3 DNA reads TGTGCCAGCAGTTCGTTTCACCCATCGGAGCGCGAGCAGTACTTC.

The genes are TRBV6-2 or TRBV6-3 and TRBJ1-2; D unresolved. V gave up 9 bases and J gave up 5 bases, with 10 bases separating them. The CDR3 runs 11 residues. Germline V CDR1 and CDR2: MNHEY, SVGEGT. The CDR3 here is CASRDFYGYTF. CDR3 DNA sequence: TGTGCCAGTCGGGATTTTTATGGCTACACCTTC.

A word on this clonotype: A read error may produce the germline difference seen at one junction end. This chain joins TRBV7-9 and TRBJ2-1; no definite D call. Looked up from germline, CDR1 is SEHNR and CDR2 is FQNEAQ (reference sequence). This CDR3 is 12 amino acids long. As DNA, the CDR3 is TGTGCCAGCAGCTCCAGCTACACTGAGCAGTTCTTC. Its translation: CASSSSYTEQFF.

This clonotype was detected ten times or more. This chain connects TRBV7-9 to TRBJ2-3, with D uncertain. Per the germline V gene, CDR1 is SEHNR and CDR2 is FQNEAQ (reference sequence). The length of the CDR3 is 15 residues. The V end was cut by 4 bases, the J end by 2 bases, with 13 bases between. The CDR3 protein is CASSSSITDTDTQYF. For the CDR3, the DNA is TGTGCCAGCAGCTCCTCCATCACGGACACAGATACGCAGTATTTT.

This clonotype came up many times. The rearrangement uses TRBV20-1 and TRBJ2-7, with 7 bases aligning to TRBD2. The length of the CDR3 is 14 residues. Germline CDR1 DFQATT, CDR2 SNEGSKA (reference sequence). J was trimmed by 7 bases and V by 0 bases; bases with no gene match: 9. The CDR3 loop is CSARDTKAGREQYF. The CDR3 bases are TGCAGTGCTAGAGACACTAAAGCGGGACGGGAGCAGTACTTC.

This clonotype was seen at least ten times. This CDR3 reads CAWSVLSQREQFF. For the CDR3, the DNA is TGTGCCTGGAGTGTTCTTTCCCAGCGGGAGCAGTTCTTC. V and J are TRBV30 and TRBJ2-1; a weak D match, TRBD2 (5 bases). Germline V gene lookup returns CDR1 GTSNPN and CDR2 SVGIG (reference sequence). The germline V and J ends were trimmed by 0 bases and 10 bases, with 13 bases remaining between them. CDR3 size: 13 residues. Using reference TRBV30 and TRBJ2-1 for the parts outside the CDR3, the full variable domain is SQTIHQWPATLVQPVGSPLSLECTVEGTSNPNLYWYRQAAGRGLQLLFYSVGIGQISSEVPQNLSASRPQDRQFILSSKKLLLSDSGFYLCAWSVLSQREQFFGPGTRLTVL.

In its sample, this clonotype was seen many times. The chain carries TRBV5-1 and TRBJ1-1; D possibly corresponds to TRBD1 (5 bases). The CDR3 covers 14 residues. In germline, CDR1 is SGHRS, CDR2 YFSETQ. Trimming shortened V by 2 bases and J by 4 bases, and 12 bases separated the two germline ends. CDR3 DNA sequence: TGCGCCAGCAGCTTTGCAGGCCAGGGCACTGAAGCTTTCTTT. It yields the protein CASSFAGQGTEAFF.

This clonotype was seen a handful of times. The rearrangement uses TRBV5-4 and TRBJ1-4; maybe TRBD1 (6 bases). Trimming shortened V by 3 bases and J by 7 bases, and 13 bases separated the two germline ends. The CDR3 loop spans 14 amino acids. The germline V gene has CDR1 SGHNT and CDR2 YYREEE (reference sequence). The CDR3 sequence is CASSSRTATEKLFF. In DNA form, the CDR3 reads TGTGCCAGCAGCTCCCGGACAGCGACTGAAAAACTGTTTTTT.

The rearrangement joins TRBV6-1 to TRBJ2-7; TRBD2 might be the D (5 bases). Per germline, CDR1 MNHNS and CDR2 SASEGT. The CDR3 covers 13 residues. V lost 7 bases and J 4 bases, leaving 14 bases between the germline ends. CDR3 residues: CASKLARLYEQYF. In nucleotides, the CDR3 is TGTGCCAGCAAGCTAGCCAGATTATACGAGCAGTACTTC.

Many counts were recorded for this clonotype. This sequence joins TRBV29-1 and TRBJ2-1; TRBD1 matches 9 bases. J lost 10 bases, V lost 8 bases, and 9 bases had no gene match. This CDR3 spans 12 amino acids. The germline CDR1 and CDR2 sequences are SQVTM and ANQGSEA. The DNA of the CDR3 is TGCAGCTTTGGGACAGGGCTTCGAGAGCAGTTCTTC. Translated, it gives CSFGTGLREQFF.

In this sample, this clonotype turned up many times. The CDR3 here is CASSLAVRTSSYEQYF. CDR3 nucleotides: TGTGCCAGCAGCTTAGCGGTGCGAACTAGCTCCTACGAGCAGTACTTC. J is TRBJ2-7 and V is TRBV7-9, with D possibly being TRBD2 (5 bases). Germline values: CDR1 SEHNR, CDR2 FQNEAQ (reference sequence). V gave up 0 bases and J gave up 0 bases, with 12 bases separating them. This CDR3 contains 16 residues.

Turning to this clonotype: The junction does not match germline at one end; this may be a read error. The chain employs TRBV7-8 and TRBJ2-2; a weak D match, TRBD1 (6 bases). There are 14 residues in the CDR3. From germline, CDR1 is SGHVS and CDR2 FQNEAQ. CDR3 in DNA: TGTGCCAGCAGCCAGCTACAGGGTACCGGGGAGCTGCTTTTT. It encodes CASSQLQGTGELLF.

The chain employs TRBV14 and TRBJ1-1; weak D call: TRBD1 (5 bases). V was cut by 6 bases and J by 3 bases, with 11 bases left in between. This CDR3 spans 13 amino acids. Per germline, CDR1 SGHDN and CDR2 FVKESK. CDR3 coding DNA: TGTGCCAGCAGACAGCAGGGTGACACTGAAGCTTTCTTT. It specifies CASRQQGDTEAFF.

The chain combines TRBV7-2 with TRBJ2-1; 7 bases fit TRBD2. CDR1 SGHTA and CDR2 FQGNSA come from the germline V gene. The length of the CDR3 is 12 residues. V lost 5 bases to trimming and J lost 10 bases; unmatched junction nucleotides: 5. The CDR3 spells CASSPSTSEQFF. In DNA, the CDR3 is TGTGCCAGCAGCCCGTCGACTAGCGAGCAGTTCTTC.

The chain recombines TRBV11-3 with TRBJ2-6, with 8 bases identical to TRBD2. The CDR3 totals 21 residues. V shed 1 base, J shed 0 bases, and the junction held 14 bases outside the gene matches. Per germline, CDR1 SGHNT and CDR2 YENEEA. In nucleotides, the CDR3 is TGTGCCAGCAGCTTAGCTGGGACACTAGCGGCCCGATTCTCTGGGGCCAACGTCCTGACTTTC. It is translated as CASSLAGTLAARFSGANVLTF.

The sample holds many counts of this clonotype. This chain connects TRBV6-1 to TRBJ2-5, with unresolved D. The germline V gene has CDR1 MNHNS and CDR2 SASEGT. This CDR3 region has 14 residues. V lost 6 bases and J 2 bases, leaving 13 bases between the germline ends. The CDR3: CASSNREGQETQYF. In DNA form, the CDR3 reads TGTGCCAGCAGCAACAGAGAAGGGCAAGAGACCCAGTACTTC.

In its sample, this clonotype was seen many times. This rearrangement joins TRBV6-6 to TRBJ2-7, with 10 bases that match TRBD2. The trim removed 2 bases at V and 4 bases at J, leaving 5 bases unmatched. The CDR3 length is 15 residues. Germline-derived CDR1 and CDR2 are MNHNY and SVGAGI (reference sequence). CDR3 DNA: TGTGCCAGCAGTTACCTAGCGGGAGCGGAGTACGAGCAGTACTTC. This codes for CASSYLAGAEYEQYF.

This clonotype came up a few times. The gene calls are TRBV12-3 or TRBV12-4 and TRBJ2-1; D perhaps matches TRBD1 (5 bases). The length of the CDR3 is 16 residues. V lost 1 base and J lost 5, with 15 bases in between. The CDR3 protein is CASSLGQGRAHNEQFF. Written as DNA, the CDR3 is TGTGCCAGCAGTTTAGGTCAGGGAAGGGCACACAATGAGCAGTTCTTC.

This clonotype was observed many times. The chain combines TRBV9 with TRBJ2-1; 13 nucleotides line up with TRBD2. V dropped 3 bases and J dropped 7; count of bases not matched to a gene: 10. In germline, CDR1 is SGDLS, CDR2 YYNGEE. The CDR3 is made up of 17 amino acids. In DNA, the CDR3 is TGTGCCAGCAGCGCCTCACTAGCGGGAGGGCCGAGGAATGAGCAGTTCTTC. This encodes CASSASLAGGPRNEQFF.